Below, one T cell receptor beta chain is given with its context. This specimen belongs to a study of T cell changes during pregnancy in multiple sclerosis. Method: immunoSEQ multiplex PCR; TCRdb's copy keeps in-frame clones and lacks some. Found here are tens of thousands of clones, roughly 93% of them singletons; the top ten hold under 0.4%. V lost 3 bases and J lost 5, with 10 bases in between. Per the germline V gene, CDR1 is LGHNT and CDR2 is FRNRAP. The CDR3 runs 14 residues. The material was CD4+ T cells from peripheral blood mononuclear cells, obtained after pregnancy. The rearrangement links TRBV12-5 to TRBJ1-4; weak D call: TRBD1 (6 bases). The origin of this receptor is a female donor with multiple sclerosis, enrolled in a pregnancy study. CDR3 amino acids: CASGLRRGNEKLFF. The CDR3 DNA is TGTGCTAGTGGTTTAAGAAGGGGGAATGAAAAACTGTTTTTT.